What follows are 26 T cell receptor beta chains derived from one specimen sequenced in a study of shared clonotypes between healthy human individuals. The method was immunoSEQ multiplex PCR; TCRdb's version includes in-frame clones alone and lacks a portion of them. The table includes millions of clones, roughly 92% detected once. Source material: naive CD4+ T cells sorted from blood. The sample's subset: CD45RA+ positively selected. The receptors derive from a man aged 18-30 years in good health.

CDR3 region: CASSVVGTSGETQYF. CDR3 bases: TGTGCCAGCAGCGTAGTAGGGACTAGCGGAGAGACCCAGTACTTC. The V and J genes are TRBV9 and TRBJ2-5; TRBD2 matches at 11 bases. The V gene end was trimmed by 0 bases and the J gene end by 4 bases; junction bases not matched to a gene: 2. The CDR3 spans 15 residues. Germline CDR1 and CDR2: SGDLS and YYNGEE. The full variable domain, with the rest looked up from reference TRBV9 and TRBJ2-5, is DSGVTQTPKHLITATGQRVTLRCSPRSGDLSVYWYQQSLDQGLQFLIQYYNGEERAKGNILERFSAQQFPDLHSELNLSSLELGDSALYFCASSVVGTSGETQYFGPGTRLLVL.

The chain couples TRBV7-9 to TRBJ2-2; 8 bases match TRBD1. The CDR3 extends over 17 amino acids. The junction had 5 bases not matched to a gene; V was cut back by 1 base and J by 1 base. Per germline, CDR1 SEHNR and CDR2 FQNEAQ (reference sequence). Here the CDR3 reads CASSLGIGQGNTGELFF. The CDR3 DNA reads TGTGCCAGCAGCTTAGGTATTGGACAGGGGAACACCGGGGAGCTGTTTTTT.

The rearrangement links TRBV5-6 to TRBJ2-7; D gene unclear. Germline V gene sequence: CDR1 SGHDT, CDR2 YYEEEE. The CDR3 length is 12 residues. V shed 1 base and J shed 2 bases, with 4 bases lying between them. The CDR3 protein is CASSLTPYEQYF. The CDR3 DNA reads TGTGCCAGCAGCTTGACCCCCTACGAGCAGTACTTC. Together with reference TRBV5-6 and TRBJ2-7, the CDR3 gives the full variable domain: DAGVTQSPTHLIKTRGQQVTLRCSPKSGHDTVSWYQQALGQGPQFIFQYYEEEERQRGNFPDRFSGHQFPNYSSELNVNALLLGDSALYLCASSLTPYEQYFGPGTRLTVT.

This clone was counted once. J is TRBJ1-1 and V is TRBV7-2; maybe TRBD1 (5 bases). Between the trimmed V and J ends, which lost 5 bases and 4 bases, there was a span of 14 bases. This CDR3 is built from 14 residues. The germline V gene has CDR1 SGHTA and CDR2 FQGNSA. The CDR3 DNA reads TGTGCCAGCAGCCCAGGGCACAGCCCCACTGAAGCTTTCTTT. Protein product: CASSPGHSPTEAFF. Complete variable domain (other parts from reference TRBV7-2 and TRBJ1-1): GAGVSQSPSNKVTEKGKDVELRCDPISGHTALYWYRQSLGQGLEFLIYFQGNSAPDKSGLPSDRFSAERTGGSVSTLTIQRTQQEDSAVYLCASSPGHSPTEAFFGQGTRLTVV.

J is TRBJ1-3 and V is TRBV6-1; D call uncertain. CDR1 and CDR2 (germline): MNHNS, SASEGT. Trimming removed 1 base at V and 0 bases at J, with 10 bases between. The CDR3 totals 16 residues. Here the CDR3 reads CASSEELVFSGNTIYF. In DNA form, the CDR3 reads TGTGCCAGCAGTGAAGAGTTAGTCTTCTCTGGAAACACCATATATTTT.

This chain connects TRBV5-1 to TRBJ2-7; 13 bases match TRBD2. V was clipped by 0 bases and J by 3 bases; unmatched bases: 3. There are 16 residues in the CDR3. The V gene's germline CDR1 is SGHRS and CDR2 YFSETQ. The CDR3 reads CASSLGTSGSFYEQYF. The CDR3 region has the DNA TGCGCCAGCAGCTTGGGGACTAGCGGGAGCTTCTACGAGCAGTACTTC. Full variable domain (remainder filled in from reference TRBV5-1 and TRBJ2-7): KAGVTQTPRYLIKTRGQQVTLSCSPISGHRSVSWYQQTPGQGLQFLFEYFSETQRNKGNFPGRFSGRQFSNSRSEMNVSTLELGDSALYLCASSLGTSGSFYEQYFGPGTRLTVT.

The rearrangement joins TRBV11-2 to TRBJ2-5; 8 positions match TRBD1. The CDR3 has 15 amino acids. V gave up 4 bases and J gave up 7 bases; unmatched junction bases: 11. Germline lookup yields CDR1 SGHAT and CDR2 FQNNGV. CDR3 sequence reads: CASSYSGDRIGTQYF. In DNA form, the CDR3 reads TGTGCCAGCAGCTACTCGGGGGACAGGATCGGGACCCAGTACTTC.

A note on this clone: This CDR3 is also generated by other DNA sequences in the sample. This chain uses TRBV5-1 with TRBJ1-2; possible D gene TRBD1, 6 bases. The CDR3 loop spans 14 amino acids. The germline gives CDR1 SGHRS, CDR2 YFSETQ. Trimming pared 0 bases from V and 6 bases from J, leaving 12 bases between. The CDR3 sequence: CASSLGQGSDGYTF. CDR3 bases: TGCGCCAGCAGCTTGGGGCAGGGGTCAGATGGCTACACCTTC.

CDR3 coding DNA: TGTGCCAGTATGGGAAGTGCTGCGGGGTATGGCTACACCTTC. Protein: CASMGSAAGYGYTF. J is TRBJ1-2 and V is TRBV19, with no clear D. Germline V gene data show CDR1 as LNHDA and CDR2 as SQIVND (reference sequence). CDR3 size: 14 residues. Trimming cost V 7 bases and J 5 bases, with 17 bases left between them.

The chain recombines TRBV7-2 with TRBJ1-2; 10 bases fit TRBD1. V was clipped by 5 bases and J by 8 bases; unmatched bases: 5. The germline gives CDR1 SGHTA, CDR2 FQGNSA. CDR3 length: 13 amino acids. The CDR3 is CASSRRTGGGYTF. CDR3 DNA sequence: TGTGCCAGCAGCCGACGGACAGGGGGAGGCTACACCTTC.

The V gene is TRBV6-1, the J gene TRBJ1-1, with D perhaps TRBD1 (5 bases). The CDR3 is made up of 13 amino acids. Between the trimmed V and J ends, which lost 6 bases and 6 bases, there was a span of 14 bases. Germline V CDR1 and CDR2: MNHNS, SASEGT. The CDR3 DNA is TGTGCCAGCAGGGGTCTAGTGGGGGCTGAAGCTTTCTTT. This translates into CASRGLVGAEAFF.

V usage is TRBV9 and J usage is TRBJ2-2; D ambiguous. Germline V gene lookup returns CDR1 SGDLS and CDR2 YYNGEE. Trimming removed 0 bases at V and 2 bases at J, with 8 bases between. This CDR3 has 15 residues. The CDR3 is CASSVAPSNTGELFF. In DNA, the CDR3 is TGTGCCAGCAGCGTAGCTCCTTCAAACACCGGGGAGCTGTTTTTT. The complete variable domain, with remaining parts taken from reference TRBV9 and TRBJ2-2, reads DSGVTQTPKHLITATGQRVTLRCSPRSGDLSVYWYQQSLDQGLQFLIQYYNGEERAKGNILERFSAQQFPDLHSELNLSSLELGDSALYFCASSVAPSNTGELFFGEGSRLTVL.

The chain employs TRBV2 and TRBJ2-3, with unresolved D. There are 12 residues in the CDR3. Looked up from germline, CDR1 is SNHLY and CDR2 is FYNNEI. V lost 8 bases and J lost 4, with 10 bases in between. CDR3 sequence: CASGDFSDTQYF. CDR3 nucleotides: TGTGCCAGCGGAGATTTCTCAGATACGCAGTATTTT.

The CDR3 loop reads CASSLVDRVTYEQYF. The CDR3 coding sequence is TGCGCCAGCAGCTTGGTCGACAGGGTGACCTACGAGCAGTACTTC. The chain is built from TRBV5-1 and TRBJ2-7, with 7 positions matching TRBD1. Looked up from germline, CDR1 is SGHRS and CDR2 is YFSETQ. V shed 0 bases, J shed 2 bases, and the junction held 5 bases outside the gene matches. CDR3 size: 15 residues.

The chain couples TRBV7-2 to TRBJ2-7, with 9 bases lining up with TRBD1. Germline values: CDR1 SGHTA, CDR2 FQGNSA. Trimming cost V 3 bases and J 5 bases; bases outside gene matches: 8. The CDR3 runs to 15 residues. The CDR3 DNA follows: TGTGCCAGCAGCTTTTCCACAGGGGGCAACGACGAGCAGTACTTC. This gives the protein CASSFSTGGNDEQYF.

J is TRBJ1-1 and V is TRBV19; D uncertain. V was pared by 1 base and J by 1 base, with 10 bases between. CDR1 and CDR2 (germline): LNHDA, SQIVND (reference sequence). This CDR3 is 15 amino acids long. The chain's CDR3 is CASSIVARQNTEAFF. The CDR3 DNA is TGTGCCAGTAGTATAGTGGCCAGACAGAACACTGAAGCTTTCTTT.

The V and J genes are TRBV19 and TRBJ2-7; TRBD2 matches 7 bases. V lost 8 bases and J lost 3; bases outside the gene matches: 10. This CDR3 is built from 14 residues. The germline V gene has CDR1 LNHDA and CDR2 SQIVND (reference sequence). CDR3 region: CASRPAGAVYEQYF. In DNA, the CDR3 is TGTGCCAGTCGCCCGGCGGGAGCGGTCTACGAGCAGTACTTC.

This sequence joins TRBV2 and TRBJ2-6; 8 bases map to TRBD1. The CDR3 is 14 amino acids. Germline-derived CDR1 and CDR2 are SNHLY and FYNNEI. V shed 11 bases, J shed 1 base, and the junction held 4 bases outside the gene matches. CDR3 amino acids: CAGDRGSGANVLTF. The CDR3 DNA follows: TGTGCCGGAGACAGGGGATCTGGGGCCAACGTCCTGACTTTC.

V usage is TRBV11-2 and J usage is TRBJ1-1; no clear D. There are 14 residues in the CDR3. The germline V gene encodes CDR1 SGHAT and CDR2 FQNNGV. V dropped 3 bases and J dropped 3 bases, with 11 bases sitting between them. In DNA, the CDR3 is TGTGCCAGCAGCTTTTGGGGATCGGACACTGAAGCTTTCTTT. This gives the protein CASSFWGSDTEAFF.

V is TRBV6-1 and J is TRBJ2-7, with 9 bases that match TRBD2. V lost 8 bases and J lost 6; bases outside the gene matches: 14. Germline CDR1 and CDR2: MNHNS and SASEGT. The CDR3 sequence is 15 residues long. In DNA form, the CDR3 reads TGTGCCAGCCCGAGGGGGGTGGGACTAGCTTCCGAGCAGTACTTC. It specifies CASPRGVGLASEQYF.

This clone was observed once. The V call is TRBV28, the J call TRBJ2-2; no clear D gene. V lost 2 bases and J 6 bases, leaving 7 bases between the germline ends. CDR1 and CDR2 (germline): MDHEN, SYDVKM. The CDR3 loop spans 13 amino acids. The CDR3 is CASSLEKAGELFF. DNA for the CDR3: TGTGCCAGCAGTTTAGAAAAGGCCGGGGAGCTGTTTTTT.

Comment on this clone: Other nucleotide sequences in the sample specify the same CDR3. The chain joins TRBV19 to TRBJ1-1, with unresolved D. Trimming pared 9 bases from V and 0 bases from J, leaving 5 bases between. CDR1 and CDR2 (germline): LNHDA, SQIVND (reference sequence). The CDR3 extends over 11 amino acids. The CDR3 region is CASILNTEAFF. CDR3 nucleotides: TGTGCCAGCATCCTGAACACTGAAGCTTTCTTT.

This chain joins TRBV7-3 and TRBJ2-7; the D gene could be TRBD1 or TRBD2 (6 bases each). CDR3 length equals 15 residues. Trimming cost V 1 base and J 2 bases, with 12 bases left between them. Germline assignment: CDR1 SGHTA and CDR2 FQGTGA. Here the CDR3 reads CASSLNPGDTYEQYF. Here the CDR3 DNA reads TGTGCCAGCAGCTTAAACCCGGGGGACACCTACGAGCAGTACTTC.

The V gene is TRBV5-4, the J gene TRBJ2-6; TRBD2 is a possible D gene (5 bases). From germline, CDR1 is SGHNT and CDR2 YYREEE (reference sequence). V lost 0 bases and J 3 bases, leaving 7 bases between the germline ends. The CDR3 contains 15 residues. The CDR3 protein is CASSLAEGGANVLTF. Here the CDR3 DNA reads TGTGCCAGCAGCTTGGCCGAGGGTGGGGCCAACGTCCTGACTTTC.

The V and J genes are TRBV30 and TRBJ2-2; D unclear. The CDR3 consists of 15 residues. Between the trimmed V and J ends, which lost 1 base and 5 bases, there was a span of 14 bases. In germline, CDR1 is GTSNPN, CDR2 SVGIG (reference sequence). The CDR3 DNA sequence: TGTGCCTGGAGTGCCAGCCCTCTTCGGACCGGGGAGCTGTTTTTT. Encoded protein: CAWSASPLRTGELFF.

This chain joins TRBV30 and TRBJ2-5; D gene unclear. The J call is doubtful: the DNA matches TRBJ2-7 better. Per the germline V gene, CDR1 is GTSNPN and CDR2 is SVGIG (reference sequence). The CDR3 is 14 residues long. The DNA of the CDR3 is TGTGCCTGGAGAAATCGGCAGAGCTCCTACGAGCAGTACTTC. The encoded protein is CAWRNRQSSYEQYF.